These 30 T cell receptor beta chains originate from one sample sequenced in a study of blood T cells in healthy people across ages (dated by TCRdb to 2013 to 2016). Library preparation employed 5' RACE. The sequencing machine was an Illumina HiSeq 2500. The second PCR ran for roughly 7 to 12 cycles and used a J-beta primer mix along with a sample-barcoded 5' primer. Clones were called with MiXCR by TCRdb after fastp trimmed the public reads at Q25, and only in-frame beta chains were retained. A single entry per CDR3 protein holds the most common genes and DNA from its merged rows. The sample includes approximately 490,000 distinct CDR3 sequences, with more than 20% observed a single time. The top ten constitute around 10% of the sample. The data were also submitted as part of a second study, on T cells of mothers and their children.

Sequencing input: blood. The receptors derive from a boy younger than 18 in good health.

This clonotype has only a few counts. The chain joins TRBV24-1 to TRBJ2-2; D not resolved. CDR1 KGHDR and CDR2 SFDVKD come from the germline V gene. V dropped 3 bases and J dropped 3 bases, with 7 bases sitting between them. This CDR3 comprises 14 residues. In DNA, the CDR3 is TGTGCCACCAGTGATCGCCAGTACACCGGGGAGCTGTTTTTT. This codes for CATSDRQYTGELFF.

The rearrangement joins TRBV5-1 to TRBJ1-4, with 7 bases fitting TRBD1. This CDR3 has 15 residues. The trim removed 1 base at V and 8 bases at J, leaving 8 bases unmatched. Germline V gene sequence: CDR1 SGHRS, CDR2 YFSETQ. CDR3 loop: CASSLSLAGGEKLFF. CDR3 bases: TGCGCCAGCAGCTTGAGTTTGGCAGGGGGAGAAAAACTGTTTTTT.

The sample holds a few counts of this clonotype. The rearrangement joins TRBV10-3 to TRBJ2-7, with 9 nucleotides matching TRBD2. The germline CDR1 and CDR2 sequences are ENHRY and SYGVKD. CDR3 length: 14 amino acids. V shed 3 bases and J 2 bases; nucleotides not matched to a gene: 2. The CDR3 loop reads CAISDASGTYEQYF. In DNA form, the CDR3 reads TGTGCCATCAGTGACGCTAGCGGGACCTACGAGCAGTACTTC.

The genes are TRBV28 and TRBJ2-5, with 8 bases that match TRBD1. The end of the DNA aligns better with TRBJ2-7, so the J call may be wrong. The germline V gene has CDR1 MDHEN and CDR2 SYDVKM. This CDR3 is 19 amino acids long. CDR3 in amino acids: CASSPASRDRSFGAYEQYF. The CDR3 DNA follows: TGTGCCAGCAGTCCTGCTTCTCGGGACAGGTCTTTCGGAGCCTACGAGCAGTACTTC.

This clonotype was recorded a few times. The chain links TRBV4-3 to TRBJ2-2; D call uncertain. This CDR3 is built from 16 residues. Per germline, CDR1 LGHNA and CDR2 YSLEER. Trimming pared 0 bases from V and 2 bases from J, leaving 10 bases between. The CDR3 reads CASSQDVSPNTGELFF. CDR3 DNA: TGCGCCAGCAGCCAAGATGTCAGTCCAAACACCGGGGAGCTGTTTTTT.

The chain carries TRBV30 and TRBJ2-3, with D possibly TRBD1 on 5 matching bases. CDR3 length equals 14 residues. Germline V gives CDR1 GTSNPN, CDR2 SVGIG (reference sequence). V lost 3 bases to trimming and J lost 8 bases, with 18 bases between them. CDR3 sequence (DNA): TGTGCCTGGAGCCCCAGGTCAGGGCCGGGTACGCAGTATTTT. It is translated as CAWSPRSGPGTQYF.

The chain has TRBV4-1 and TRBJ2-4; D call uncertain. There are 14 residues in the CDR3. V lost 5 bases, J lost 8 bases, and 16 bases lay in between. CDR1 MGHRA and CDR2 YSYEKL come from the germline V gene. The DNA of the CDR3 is TGCGCCAGCAGCTCGTATTGGGGTCTACACATTCAGTACTTC. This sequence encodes CASSSYWGLHIQYF.

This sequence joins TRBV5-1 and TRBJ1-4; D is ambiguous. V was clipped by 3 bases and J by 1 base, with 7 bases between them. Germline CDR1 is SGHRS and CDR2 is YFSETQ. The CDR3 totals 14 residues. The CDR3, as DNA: TGCGCCAGCAGCTCAGGCGGAACTAATGAAAAACTGTTTTTT. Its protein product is CASSSGGTNEKLFF.

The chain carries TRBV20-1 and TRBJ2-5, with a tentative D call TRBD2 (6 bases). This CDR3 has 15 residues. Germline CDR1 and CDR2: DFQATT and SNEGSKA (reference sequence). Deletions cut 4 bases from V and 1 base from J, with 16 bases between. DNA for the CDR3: TGCAGTGCTATTATAGCGGAGACTCTCCAAGAGACCCAGTACTTC. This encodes CSAIIAETLQETQYF.

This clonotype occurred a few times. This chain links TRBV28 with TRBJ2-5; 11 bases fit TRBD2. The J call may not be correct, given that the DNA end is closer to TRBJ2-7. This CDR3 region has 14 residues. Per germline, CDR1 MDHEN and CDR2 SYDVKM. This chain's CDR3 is CASVGLAETYEQYF. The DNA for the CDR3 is TGTGCCAGCGTGGGACTAGCGGAGACCTACGAGCAGTACTTC.

This chain's CDR3 is CSATKEGRYEQYF. The CDR3 DNA is TGCAGTGCTACCAAGGAGGGGAGGTACGAGCAGTACTTC. The chain is built from TRBV20-1 and TRBJ2-1, with a weak D call TRBD2 (6 bases). TRBJ2-7 explains the end of the DNA better; the J call may be wrong. This CDR3 spans 13 amino acids. Germline V gene data show CDR1 as DFQATT and CDR2 as SNEGSKA (reference sequence).

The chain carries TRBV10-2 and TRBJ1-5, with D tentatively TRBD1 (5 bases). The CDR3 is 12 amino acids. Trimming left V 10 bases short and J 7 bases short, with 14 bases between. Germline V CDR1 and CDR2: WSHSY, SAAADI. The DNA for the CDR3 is TGCGCCACCACGGGGGGAGGACAGCCCCAGCATTTT. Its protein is CATTGGGQPQHF.

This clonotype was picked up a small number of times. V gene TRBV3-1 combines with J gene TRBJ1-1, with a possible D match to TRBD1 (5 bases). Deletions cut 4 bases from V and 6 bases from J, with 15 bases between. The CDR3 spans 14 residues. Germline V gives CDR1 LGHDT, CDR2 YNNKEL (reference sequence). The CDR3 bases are TGTGCCAGCAGCCGGAGTGGGGCCGGGGCTGAAGCTTTCTTT. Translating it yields CASSRSGAGAEAFF.

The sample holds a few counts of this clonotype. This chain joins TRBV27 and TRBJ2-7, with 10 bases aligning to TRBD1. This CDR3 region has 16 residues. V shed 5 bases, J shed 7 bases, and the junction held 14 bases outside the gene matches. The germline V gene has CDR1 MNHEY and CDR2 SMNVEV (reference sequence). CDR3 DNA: TGTGCCAGCAGTCCCCTCACCCGACAGGGGGCACGGGAGCAGTACTTC. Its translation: CASSPLTRQGAREQYF.

The CDR3 protein is CASSYSRGRGYGYTF. CDR3 nucleotide sequence: TGTGCCAGCAGTTACTCAAGGGGTCGCGGCTATGGCTACACCTTC. The chain has TRBV6-2 or TRBV6-3 and TRBJ1-2; a possible D gene is TRBD1 (5 bases). CDR1 MNHEY and CDR2 SVGEGT come from the germline V gene. Trimming cost V 0 bases and J 4 bases, with 12 bases left between them. The CDR3 has 15 residues.

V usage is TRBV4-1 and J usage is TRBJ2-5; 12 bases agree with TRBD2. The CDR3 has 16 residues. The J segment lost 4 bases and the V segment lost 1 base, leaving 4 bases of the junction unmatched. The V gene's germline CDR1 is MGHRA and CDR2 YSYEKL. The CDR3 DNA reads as TGCGCCAGCAGCCAAGGAACTAGCGGGAGGACAGAGACCCAGTACTTC. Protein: CASSQGTSGRTETQYF.

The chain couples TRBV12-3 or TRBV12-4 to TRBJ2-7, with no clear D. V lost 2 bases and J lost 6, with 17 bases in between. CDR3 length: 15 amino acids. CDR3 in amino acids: CASSLLSGPGGEQYF. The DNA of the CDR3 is TGTGCCAGCAGTTTACTCTCCGGTCCCGGCGGCGAGCAGTACTTC.

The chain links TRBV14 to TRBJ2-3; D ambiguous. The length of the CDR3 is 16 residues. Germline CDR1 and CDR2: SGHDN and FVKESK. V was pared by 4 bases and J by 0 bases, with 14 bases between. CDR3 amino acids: CASSLWTLSSTDTQYF. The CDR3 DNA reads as TGTGCCAGCAGCCTTTGGACCCTCTCTAGCACAGATACGCAGTATTTT.

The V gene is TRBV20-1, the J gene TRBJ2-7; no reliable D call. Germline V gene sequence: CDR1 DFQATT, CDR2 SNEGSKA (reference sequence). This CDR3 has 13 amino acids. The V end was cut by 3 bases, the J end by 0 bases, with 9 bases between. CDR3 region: CSASSRSSYEQYF. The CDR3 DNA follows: TGCAGTGCTAGCAGTAGGAGCTCCTACGAGCAGTACTTC.

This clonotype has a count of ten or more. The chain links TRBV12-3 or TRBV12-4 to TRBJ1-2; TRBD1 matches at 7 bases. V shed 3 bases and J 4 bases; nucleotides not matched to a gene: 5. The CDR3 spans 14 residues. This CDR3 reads CASSLGTAVYGYTF. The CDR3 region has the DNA TGTGCCAGCAGTTTGGGGACAGCAGTCTATGGCTACACCTTC.

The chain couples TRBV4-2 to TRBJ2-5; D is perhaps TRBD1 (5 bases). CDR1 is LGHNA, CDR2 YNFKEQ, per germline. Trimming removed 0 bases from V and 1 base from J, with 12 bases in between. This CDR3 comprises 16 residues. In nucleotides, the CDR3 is TGTGCCAGCAGCCAAGAGAGTACAGGCACCCAAGAGACCCAGTACTTC. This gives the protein CASSQESTGTQETQYF.

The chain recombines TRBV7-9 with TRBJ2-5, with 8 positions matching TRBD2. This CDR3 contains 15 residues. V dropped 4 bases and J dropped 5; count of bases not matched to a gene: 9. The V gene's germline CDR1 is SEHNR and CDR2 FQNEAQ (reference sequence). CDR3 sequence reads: CASSSAISGTETQYF. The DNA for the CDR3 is TGTGCCAGCAGCTCCGCCATTAGCGGGACGGAGACCCAGTACTTC.

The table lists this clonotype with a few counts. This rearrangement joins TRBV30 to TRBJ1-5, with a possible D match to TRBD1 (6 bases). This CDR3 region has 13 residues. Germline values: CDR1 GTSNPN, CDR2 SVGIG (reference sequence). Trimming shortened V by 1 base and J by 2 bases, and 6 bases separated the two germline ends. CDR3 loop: CAWSGQGNQPQHF. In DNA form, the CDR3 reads TGTGCCTGGAGTGGACAGGGCAATCAGCCCCAGCATTTT.

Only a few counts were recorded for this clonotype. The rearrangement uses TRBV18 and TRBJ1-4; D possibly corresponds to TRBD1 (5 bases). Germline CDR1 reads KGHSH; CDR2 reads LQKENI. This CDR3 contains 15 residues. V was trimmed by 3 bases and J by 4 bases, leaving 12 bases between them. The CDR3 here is CASSPLNRNNEKLFF. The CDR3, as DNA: TGTGCCAGCTCACCGCTAAACAGGAATAATGAAAAACTGTTTTTT.

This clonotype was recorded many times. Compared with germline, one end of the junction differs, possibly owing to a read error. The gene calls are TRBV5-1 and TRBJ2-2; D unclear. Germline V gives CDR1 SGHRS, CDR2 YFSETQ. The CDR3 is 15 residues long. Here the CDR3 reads CASSFRLANTGELFF. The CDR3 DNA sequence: TGTGCCAGCAGTTTTAGGCTCGCGAACACCGGGGAGCTGTTTTTT.

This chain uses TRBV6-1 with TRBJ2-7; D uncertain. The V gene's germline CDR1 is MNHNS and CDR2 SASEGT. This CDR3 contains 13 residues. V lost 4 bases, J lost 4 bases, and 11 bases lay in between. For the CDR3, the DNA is TGTGCCAGCAGTGCGGCCCTGGGTTACGAGCAGTACTTC. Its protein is CASSAALGYEQYF.

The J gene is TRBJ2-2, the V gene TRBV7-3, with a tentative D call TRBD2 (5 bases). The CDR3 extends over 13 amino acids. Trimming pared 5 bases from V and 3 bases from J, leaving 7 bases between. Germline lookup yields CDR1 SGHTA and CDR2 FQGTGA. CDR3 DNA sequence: TGTGCCAGCAGCCCGGGGTACACCGGGGAGCTGTTTTTT. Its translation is CASSPGYTGELFF.

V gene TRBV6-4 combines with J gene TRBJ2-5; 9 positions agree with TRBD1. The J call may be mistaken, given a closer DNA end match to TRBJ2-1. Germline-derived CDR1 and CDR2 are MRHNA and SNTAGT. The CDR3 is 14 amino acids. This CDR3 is CASSVRQGGHEQFF. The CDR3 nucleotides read TGTGCCAGCAGTGTTCGACAGGGGGGGCATGAGCAGTTCTTC.

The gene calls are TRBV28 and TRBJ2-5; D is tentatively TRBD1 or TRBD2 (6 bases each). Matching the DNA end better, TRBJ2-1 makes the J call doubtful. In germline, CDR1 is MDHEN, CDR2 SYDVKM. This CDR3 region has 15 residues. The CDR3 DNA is TGTGCCAGCAGGACCGCACCGGGGGCGCTAGTAGAGCAGTTCTTC. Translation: CASRTAPGALVEQFF.

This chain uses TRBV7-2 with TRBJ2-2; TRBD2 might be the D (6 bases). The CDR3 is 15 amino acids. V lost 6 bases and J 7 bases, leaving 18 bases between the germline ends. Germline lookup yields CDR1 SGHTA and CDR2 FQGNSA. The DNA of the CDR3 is TGTGCCAGCAGGGGACGGTATGGCGGGGACGGGGAGCTGTTTTTT. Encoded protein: CASRGRYGGDGELFF.